This T cell receptor (beta chain) was sequenced for a study of post-analysis software for immune sequencing data. General study results and limits: Relative to controls, patients with multiple sclerosis showed significantly lower normalized Chao1 diversity. By F measure, strong co-clustering occurred among samples prepared in the same batch.

Each TCR beta cDNA library carried unique molecular identifiers. One entry per CDR3 protein results from TCRdb running MiXCR on the PCR reads. The data contain over 700,000 distinct CDR3 sequences, 30% of them singletons. This clonotype was counted between two and nine times. As yet, its antigen is unknown. The receptor was derived from a girl aged 5-17 years with multiple sclerosis. The sequencing sample was made of blood.

The CDR3 DNA is TGTGCCAGCAGCGTAGAGTCCAGGCCCGATCAGCCCCAGCATTTT. This codes for CASSVESRPDQPQHF. The chain carries TRBV9 and TRBJ1-5, with unresolved D. Germline V gene lookup returns CDR1 SGDLS and CDR2 YYNGEE. The CDR3 covers 15 residues. Trimming removed 0 bases at V and 5 bases at J, with 12 bases between.